This TCR beta chain was recorded in a study of blood T cell repertoires in COVID-19. Across the study: T cells, B-cell-depleted T cells, or PBMCs supplied cDNA or gDNA.

Germline V gives CDR1 LGHDT, CDR2 YNNKEL (reference sequence). This CDR3 is built from 13 residues. The germline V and J ends were trimmed by 5 bases and 6 bases, with 10 bases remaining between them. The table came from immunoSEQ multiplex PCR; TCRdb's copy has only in-frame clones and leaves some out. The profile shows approximately 90,000 clones, 89% of them singletons. Sequenced sample: peripheral blood. The TCR originated in a man aged 45-65 years with acute or convalescent COVID-19. The rearrangement uses TRBV3-1 (or the pseudogene TRBV3-2) and TRBJ2-2, with TRBD1 as a possible D gene (6 bases). The CDR3 loop is CASSARQAGELFF. The DNA for the CDR3 is TGTGCCAGCAGCGCCCGACAGGCCGGGGAGCTGTTTTTT.